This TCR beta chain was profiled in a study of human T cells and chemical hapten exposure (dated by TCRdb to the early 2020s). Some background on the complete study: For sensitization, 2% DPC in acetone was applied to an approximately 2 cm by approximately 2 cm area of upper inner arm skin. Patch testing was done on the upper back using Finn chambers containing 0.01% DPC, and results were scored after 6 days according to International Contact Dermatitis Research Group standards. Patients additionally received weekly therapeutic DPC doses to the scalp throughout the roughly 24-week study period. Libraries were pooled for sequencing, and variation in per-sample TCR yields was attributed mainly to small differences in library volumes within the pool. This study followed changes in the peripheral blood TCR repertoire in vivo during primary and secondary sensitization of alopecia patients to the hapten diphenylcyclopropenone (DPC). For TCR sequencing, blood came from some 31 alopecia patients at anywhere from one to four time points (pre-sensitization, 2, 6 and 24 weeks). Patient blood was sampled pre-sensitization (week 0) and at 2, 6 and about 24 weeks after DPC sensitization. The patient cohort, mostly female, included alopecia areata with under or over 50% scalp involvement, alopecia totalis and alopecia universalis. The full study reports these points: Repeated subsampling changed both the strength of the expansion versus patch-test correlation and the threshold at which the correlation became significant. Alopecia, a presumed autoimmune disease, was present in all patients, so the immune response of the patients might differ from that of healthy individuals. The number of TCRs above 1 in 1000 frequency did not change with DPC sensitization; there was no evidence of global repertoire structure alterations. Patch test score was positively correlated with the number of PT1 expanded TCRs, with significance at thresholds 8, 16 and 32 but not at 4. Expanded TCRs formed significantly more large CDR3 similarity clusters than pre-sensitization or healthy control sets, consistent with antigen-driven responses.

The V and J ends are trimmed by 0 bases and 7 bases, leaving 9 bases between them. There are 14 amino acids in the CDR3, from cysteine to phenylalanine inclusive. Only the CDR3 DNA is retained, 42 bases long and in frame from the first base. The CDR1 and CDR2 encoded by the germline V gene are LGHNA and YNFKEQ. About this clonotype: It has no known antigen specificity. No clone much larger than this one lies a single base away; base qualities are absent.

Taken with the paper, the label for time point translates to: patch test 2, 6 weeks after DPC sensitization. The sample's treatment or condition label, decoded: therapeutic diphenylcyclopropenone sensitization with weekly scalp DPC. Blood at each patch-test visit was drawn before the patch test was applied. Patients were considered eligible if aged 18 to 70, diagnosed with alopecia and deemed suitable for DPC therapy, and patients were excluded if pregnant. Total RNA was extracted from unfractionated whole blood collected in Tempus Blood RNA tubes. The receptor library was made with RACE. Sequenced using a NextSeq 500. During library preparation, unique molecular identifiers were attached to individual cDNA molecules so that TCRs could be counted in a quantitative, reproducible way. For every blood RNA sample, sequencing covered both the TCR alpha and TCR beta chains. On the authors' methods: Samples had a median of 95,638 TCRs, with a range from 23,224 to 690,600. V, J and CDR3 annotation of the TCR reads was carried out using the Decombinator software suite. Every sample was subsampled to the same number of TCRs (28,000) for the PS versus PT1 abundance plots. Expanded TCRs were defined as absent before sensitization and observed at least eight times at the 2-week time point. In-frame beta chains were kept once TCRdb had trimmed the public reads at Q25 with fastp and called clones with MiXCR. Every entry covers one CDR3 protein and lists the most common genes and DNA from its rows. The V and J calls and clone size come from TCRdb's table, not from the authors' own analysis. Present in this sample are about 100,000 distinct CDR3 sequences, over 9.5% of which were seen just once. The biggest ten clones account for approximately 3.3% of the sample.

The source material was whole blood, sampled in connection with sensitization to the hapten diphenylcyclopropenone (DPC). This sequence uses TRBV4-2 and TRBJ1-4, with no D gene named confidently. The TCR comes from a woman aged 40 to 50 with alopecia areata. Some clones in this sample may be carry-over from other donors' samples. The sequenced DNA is TGTGCCAGCAGCCAAGATCGCGGGAGTGAAAAACTGTTTTTT. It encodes CASSQDRGSEKLFF.